The clone carrying this T cell receptor (beta chain) was seen only a few times. The antigen is undetermined. Trimming stripped 5 bases from V and 1 base from J, with 12 bases between. This CDR3 has 15 amino acids. The germline gives CDR1 MNHEY, CDR2 SVGAGI. The data are from a study of beta chain features in type 1 diabetes. Notes on the study in general: People with Type 1 diabetes carried modestly yet significantly shorter TCRB CDR3s in all four CD4+ subsets.

Since all of the isolated RNA was reverse transcribed, expressed TCRB transcripts were what got sequenced. The method was immunoSEQ multiplex PCR; TCRdb's version includes in-frame clones alone and lacks a portion of them. The table shows 300,000 to 350,000 clones, with around 8.5% occurring only once. The material sequenced was central memory CD4+ T cells from blood. The V gene is TRBV6-5, the J gene TRBJ2-1; D is ambiguous. The source of this sequence is a man younger than 45 with type 1 diabetes. CDR3: CASSPYFLSYNEQFF. In DNA, the CDR3 is TGTGCCAGCAGTCCGTATTTTCTTTCCTACAATGAGCAGTTCTTC.